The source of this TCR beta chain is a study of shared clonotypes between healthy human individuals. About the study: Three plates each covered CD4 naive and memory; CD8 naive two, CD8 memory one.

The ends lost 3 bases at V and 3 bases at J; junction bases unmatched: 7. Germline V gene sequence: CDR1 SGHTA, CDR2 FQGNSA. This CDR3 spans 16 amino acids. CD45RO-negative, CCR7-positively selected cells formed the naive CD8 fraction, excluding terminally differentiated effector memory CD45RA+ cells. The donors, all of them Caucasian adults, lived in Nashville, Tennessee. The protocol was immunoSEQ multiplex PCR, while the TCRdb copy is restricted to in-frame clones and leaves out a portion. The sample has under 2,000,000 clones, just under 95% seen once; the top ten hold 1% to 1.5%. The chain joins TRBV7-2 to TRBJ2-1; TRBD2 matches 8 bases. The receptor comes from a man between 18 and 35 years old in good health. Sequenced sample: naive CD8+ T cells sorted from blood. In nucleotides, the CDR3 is TGTGCCAGCAGCTTCCTTAGCGGGATAGGCTACAATGAGCAGTTCTTC. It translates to CASSFLSGIGYNEQFF.